This entry lists 15 T cell receptor beta chains sequenced from one sample in a study of identical twins. TCRdb fed the 5' RACE reads into MiXCR, producing one record per CDR3 protein. The table has roughly 1,500,000 distinct CDR3 sequences, roughly a third seen once. Source material: cord blood. The receptors originated from a newborn girl in good health.

The CDR3 DNA reads TGCAGTGCTCCTGTTAGCGGGACCTACACAGATACGCAGTATTTT. It codes for CSAPVSGTYTDTQYF. V is TRBV20-1 and J is TRBJ2-3; the match to TRBD2 covers 8 bases. V lost 5 bases, J lost 2 bases, and 9 bases stayed unmatched. Germline V gene data show CDR1 as DFQATT and CDR2 as SNEGSKA (reference sequence). This CDR3 spans 15 amino acids.

This clonotype occurred a few times. V and J are TRBV5-1 and TRBJ1-1; D is possibly TRBD1 (6 bases). Trimming left V 2 bases short and J 0 bases short, with 14 bases between. CDR3 length: 16 residues. Germline V gene data show CDR1 as SGHRS and CDR2 as YFSETQ. Written as DNA, the CDR3 is TGCGCCAGCAGCTTATCAAGGGGGGCGATGAACACTGAAGCTTTCTTT. It yields the protein CASSLSRGAMNTEAFF.

Regarding this clonotype: This may arise from a read error, as a much more abundant clone is one base away. The chain carries TRBV6-5 and TRBJ2-4, with D hard to call. V gave up 5 bases and J gave up 1 base, with 12 bases separating them. The germline V gene encodes CDR1 MNHEY and CDR2 SVGAGI. The CDR3 sequence is 15 residues long. DNA for the CDR3: TGTGCCAGCAGTCGTTCTGGGAAGGCCAAAAACATTCAGTACTTC. Its protein product is CASSRSGKAKNIQYF.

The rearrangement joins TRBV29-1 to TRBJ1-2; weak D call: TRBD1 (5 bases). The CDR3 length is 12 residues. From germline, CDR1 is SQVTM and CDR2 ANQGSEA. V was shortened by 3 bases and J by 13 bases, with 18 bases between the two germline ends. The DNA of the CDR3 is TGCAGCGTTGAGGAGGGGAGCTTTCTCTCCACCTTC. Translating gives CSVEEGSFLSTF. Looking up the rest from reference TRBV29-1 and TRBJ1-2 gives the full variable domain: SAVISQKPSRDICQRGTSLTIQCQVDSQVTMMFWYRQQPGQSLTLIATANQGSEATYESGFVIDKFPISRPNLTFSTLTVSNMSPEDSSIYLCSVEEGSFLSTFGSGTRLTVV.

J is TRBJ2-3 and V is TRBV9; possibly TRBD1 for D (5 bases). The CDR3 totals 15 residues. The V and J ends lost 0 bases and 3 bases respectively, with 11 bases between them. The germline CDR1 and CDR2 sequences are SGDLS and YYNGEE. The CDR3 reads CASSVAGYKTDTQYF. CDR3 coding DNA: TGTGCCAGCAGCGTAGCAGGGTACAAAACAGATACGCAGTATTTT.

This clonotype was seen once. This chain connects TRBV12-3 or TRBV12-4 to TRBJ2-3; a weak D match, TRBD2 (7 bases). The CDR3 runs 17 residues. The germline V and J ends were trimmed by 6 bases and 11 bases, with 30 bases remaining between them. CDR3 amino acids: CASRPGGLGKGNIGQYF. The CDR3 DNA is TGTGCCAGCAGACCCGGGGGGCTAGGAAAGGGAAATATCGGGCAGTATTTT.

This clonotype has ten or more counts. One end of the junction varies from germline; a read error may be responsible. The gene calls are TRBV29-1 and TRBJ1-4, with TRBD1 matching 10 bases. Germline V gene sequence: CDR1 SQVTM, CDR2 ANQGSEA. The CDR3 spans 13 residues. In DNA, the CDR3 is TGCAGCGTAGAAGACAGGGGGCTTGAAAAACTGTTTTTT. Translating it yields CSVEDRGLEKLFF.

This chain links TRBV16 with TRBJ2-5; tentative D call: TRBD1 (6 bases). CDR3 length: 14 residues. V was clipped by 0 bases and J by 11 bases, with 16 bases between them. Germline assignment: CDR1 KGHSY and CDR2 FQNENV. The CDR3 here is CASSQSDRYSEQYF. The CDR3, as DNA: TGTGCCAGCAGCCAATCAGACAGGTACAGTGAGCAGTACTTC.

The chain has TRBV12-3 or TRBV12-4 and TRBJ1-1, with TRBD1 matching 7 bases. CDR3 size: 14 residues. V lost 5 bases, J lost 4 bases, and 7 bases stayed unmatched. The CDR3 DNA reads TGTGCCAGCAGTCGCGGGACAGTCCGCACTGAAGCTTTCTTT. This translates into CASSRGTVRTEAFF.

V usage is TRBV4-1 and J usage is TRBJ2-7; no reliable D call. Trimming cost V 0 bases and J 3 bases, with 12 bases left between them. This CDR3 is 15 amino acids long. The germline V gene has CDR1 MGHRA and CDR2 YSYEKL. The CDR3 is CASSQEPTKDYEQYF. CDR3 coding DNA: TGCGCCAGCAGCCAAGAGCCTACCAAAGACTACGAGCAGTACTTC.

There are many counts of this clonotype. The V call is TRBV29-1, the J call TRBJ2-7; D gene unclear. CDR1 and CDR2 from the germline V gene are SQVTM and ANQGSEA. Trimming pared 0 bases from V and 1 base from J, leaving 7 bases between. The CDR3 runs 13 residues. CDR3 nucleotides: TGCAGCGTTGAAGATACAGCGTCCTACGAGCAGTACTTC. It codes for CSVEDTASYEQYF.

A few counts support this clonotype. DNA for the CDR3: TGCAGCGTTGGAGAAGGAAATACGCAGTATTTT. Protein product: CSVGEGNTQYF. The rearrangement joins TRBV29-1 to TRBJ2-3; D not certain. The V end lost 4 bases, the J end lost 7 bases, and 9 bases lay between the germline ends. CDR1 and CDR2 from the germline V gene are SQVTM and ANQGSEA. The CDR3 is made up of 11 amino acids.

This clonotype came up a few times. The V and J genes are TRBV7-9 and TRBJ2-4, with TRBD2 matching 10 bases. Unmatched junction bases numbered 0, after V lost 0 bases and J lost 7 bases. Germline assignment: CDR1 SEHNR and CDR2 FQNEAQ (reference sequence). The CDR3 extends over 14 amino acids. The DNA for the CDR3 is TGTGCCAGCAGCTTAGCAGCGGGAGGGAACATTCAGTACTTC. Its protein is CASSLAAGGNIQYF.

The chain carries TRBV14 and TRBJ2-1, with unresolved D. The V gene lost 3 bases and the J gene lost 4 bases, with 10 bases spanning the gap. Germline values: CDR1 SGHDN, CDR2 FVKESK. The CDR3 loop spans 14 amino acids. CDR3 nucleotide sequence: TGTGCCAGCAGCCACCAAGACAATTACAATGAGCAGTTCTTC. The encoded protein is CASSHQDNYNEQFF. Looking up the rest from reference TRBV14 and TRBJ2-1 gives the full variable domain: EAGVTQFPSHSVIEKGQTVTLRCDPISGHDNLYWYRRVMGKEIKFLLHFVKESKQDESGMPNNRFLAERTGGTYSTLKVQPAELEDSGVYFCASSHQDNYNEQFFGPGTRLTVL.

This chain links TRBV4-1 with TRBJ2-1; D is perhaps TRBD1 (5 bases). CDR1 is MGHRA, CDR2 YSYEKL, per germline. The V end was cut by 1 base, the J end by 7 bases, with 17 bases between. This CDR3 spans 16 amino acids. The DNA of the CDR3 is TGCGCCAGCAGCCAAGGTCCTAGGGGTACGGCTAATGAGCAGTTCTTC. This translates into CASSQGPRGTANEQFF.